The 27 T cell receptor beta chains given below trace back to one sample, sequenced in a study of cytomegalovirus exposure and HLA in healthy donors. PCR used 60 Vbeta primers and 13 Jbeta primers. TCRdb keeps only in-frame clones here, not all; method: immunoSEQ multiplex PCR. The sample has approximately 200,000 clones; over 65% are singletons. The sequenced sample was PBMCs. These receptors were taken from a man aged 40-50 years in good health and CMV-seronegative.

This clone was picked up one time. The chain couples TRBV13 to TRBJ2-2; 10 bases are a match to TRBD2. V shed 0 bases, J shed 11 bases, and the junction held 6 bases outside the gene matches. CDR1 and CDR2 (germline): PRHDT, FYEKMQ (reference sequence). The CDR3 is 15 residues long. DNA of the CDR3: TGTGCCAGCAGCTTAGGAGCGGGAGGGCCCCGCGAGCTGTTTTTT. Protein sequence: CASSLGAGGPRELFF.

This rearrangement joins TRBV6-6 to TRBJ2-2; maybe TRBD2 (5 bases). V gave up 6 bases and J gave up 6 bases, with 17 bases separating them. The V gene's germline CDR1 is MNHNY and CDR2 SVGAGI (reference sequence). The CDR3 contains 15 residues. CDR3 bases: TGTGCCAGCAGCCGCGGGCTTGAGGGCGCCGGGGAGCTGTTTTTT. Encoded protein: CASSRGLEGAGELFF.

CDR3 sequence: CASSYAGGYTF. The DNA of the CDR3 is TGTGCCAGCAGTTATGCGGGGGGCTACACCTTC. V and J are TRBV6-5 and TRBJ1-2; the D is unclear. CDR1 MNHEY and CDR2 SVGAGI come from the germline V gene. Deletions cut 3 bases from V and 8 bases from J, with 7 bases between. This CDR3 spans 11 amino acids.

V gene TRBV7-2 combines with J gene TRBJ2-3, with 9 bases lining up with TRBD2. Unmatched junction bases numbered 8, after V lost 1 base and J lost 6 bases. Germline assignment: CDR1 SGHTA and CDR2 FQGNSA. This CDR3 is 16 amino acids long. In nucleotides, the CDR3 is TGTGCCAGCAGCTTAGTGGGCGGGGGGGCCCGGGATACGCAGTATTTT. It encodes CASSLVGGGARDTQYF.

This chain uses TRBV6-1 with TRBJ1-2; perhaps TRBD1 as D (5 bases). The CDR3 runs 13 residues. The germline CDR1 and CDR2 sequences are MNHNS and SASEGT. The V end was cut by 4 bases, the J end by 7 bases, with 13 bases between. This CDR3 reads CASSVGGSSGYTF. CDR3 nucleotides: TGTGCCAGCAGTGTCGGGGGTTCCAGTGGCTACACCTTC.

The V and J genes are TRBV7-2 and TRBJ2-1; D uncertain. Germline values: CDR1 SGHTA, CDR2 FQGNSA. The CDR3 contains 13 residues. The V end lost 5 bases, the J end lost 9 bases, and 14 bases lay between the germline ends. The CDR3 protein is CASSPRSWSEQFF. In DNA form, the CDR3 reads TGTGCCAGCAGCCCCCGGTCATGGAGTGAGCAGTTCTTC.

The CDR3 nucleotides read TGTGCCAGCAGCTTAGAGGCCGTTCAGGGACAAAATGAAAAACTGTTTTTT. It encodes CASSLEAVQGQNEKLFF. The V and J genes are TRBV7-9 and TRBJ1-4, with D maybe TRBD1 (6 bases). The CDR3 runs 17 residues. The germline V gene encodes CDR1 SEHNR and CDR2 FQNEAQ (reference sequence). Trimming stripped 1 base from V and 5 bases from J, with 17 bases between.

The V gene is TRBV27, the J gene TRBJ2-4; tentative D call: TRBD2 (5 bases). CDR3 length equals 17 residues. Trimming took 0 bases from V and 4 from J, leaving 16 bases between them. CDR1 and CDR2 (germline): MNHEY, SMNVEV (reference sequence). Here the CDR3 reads CASSLSRPRPGKNIQYF. CDR3 DNA sequence: TGTGCCAGCAGTTTATCTCGCCCTAGGCCGGGGAAAAACATTCAGTACTTC.

V usage is TRBV18 and J usage is TRBJ1-2, with no clear D. The CDR3 covers 15 residues. Trimming took 3 bases from V and 4 from J, leaving 15 bases between them. CDR1 KGHSH and CDR2 LQKENI come from the germline V gene. The CDR3 loop is CASSPTSTLVYGYTF. The CDR3 nucleotides read TGTGCCAGCTCACCTACTTCAACCCTGGTCTATGGCTACACCTTC. Variable domain in full (rest from reference TRBV18 and TRBJ1-2): NAGVMQNPRHLVRRRGQEARLRCSPMKGHSHVYWYRQLPEEGLKFMVYLQKENIIDESGMPKERFSAEFPKEGPSILRIQQVVRGDSAAYFCASSPTSTLVYGYTFGSGTRLTVV.

The chain joins TRBV27 to TRBJ2-1, with 13 bases identical to TRBD2. This CDR3 comprises 17 residues. Looked up from germline, CDR1 is MNHEY and CDR2 is SMNVEV (reference sequence). Trimming at V came to 5 bases and at J to 4 bases, leaving 8 bases not matched to a gene. CDR3 nucleotides: TGTGCCAGCAGTCCCTGGACTAGCGGGAGTTTATACAATGAGCAGTTCTTC. Its protein is CASSPWTSGSLYNEQFF.

This clone was observed a single time. This chain links TRBV5-4 with TRBJ2-3; 12 nucleotides match TRBD2. CDR3 length: 16 residues. With V trimmed by 4 bases and J by 4 bases, 7 bases remained unmatched. The germline V gene has CDR1 SGHNT and CDR2 YYREEE (reference sequence). CDR3 in amino acids: CASSPRLAGASDTQYF. CDR3 in DNA: TGTGCCAGCAGCCCAAGACTAGCGGGGGCATCAGATACGCAGTATTTT. Supplemented by reference TRBV5-4 and TRBJ2-3, the full variable domain reads ETGVTQSPTHLIKTRGQQVTLRCSSQSGHNTVSWYQQALGQGPQFIFQYYREEENGRGNFPPRFSGLQFPNYSSELNVNALELDDSALYLCASSPRLAGASDTQYFGPGTRLTVL.

The J gene is TRBJ1-1, the V gene TRBV9; TRBD1 matches 8 bases. Germline V lookup: CDR1 SGDLS, CDR2 YYNGEE. V shed 3 bases, J shed 4 bases, and the junction held 11 bases outside the gene matches. The CDR3 contains 16 residues. CDR3 DNA sequence: TGTGCCAGCAGCGCCCGGGACAGGAGTTTGGGCACTGAAGCTTTCTTT. Translation gives CASSARDRSLGTEAFF.

This sequence joins TRBV5-1 and TRBJ2-2; D is perhaps TRBD1 (6 bases). CDR3 length equals 15 residues. Germline CDR1 and CDR2: SGHRS and YFSETQ. V lost 6 bases and J 5 bases, leaving 17 bases between the germline ends. CDR3 residues: CASTARTDRTGELFF. CDR3 sequence (DNA): TGCGCCAGCACCGCGAGGACAGACCGAACCGGGGAGCTGTTTTTT.

The chain uses TRBV7-9 and TRBJ1-1; 7 nucleotides align to TRBD1. Germline assignment: CDR1 SEHNR and CDR2 FQNEAQ (reference sequence). Trimming removed 5 bases from V and 1 base from J; junction bases left unmatched: 7. CDR3 length equals 15 residues. Here the CDR3 DNA reads TGTGCCAGCAGCCAGTTGGGACAGAAGAACACTGAAGCTTTCTTT. Protein sequence: CASSQLGQKNTEAFF. Full variable domain (outside the CDR3, taken from reference TRBV7-9 and TRBJ1-1): DTGVSQNPRHKITKRGQNVTFRCDPISEHNRLYWYRQTLGQGPEFLTYFQNEAQLEKSRLLSDRFSAERPKGSFSTLEIQRTEQGDSAMYLCASSQLGQKNTEAFFGQGTRLTVV.

This chain connects TRBV6-1 to TRBJ1-3; no clear D gene. Germline CDR1 is MNHNS and CDR2 is SASEGT. V dropped 4 bases and J dropped 7 bases, with 8 bases sitting between them. This CDR3 has 12 residues. CDR3 sequence (DNA): TGTGCCAGCAGTGCCGGTACCAACACCATATATTTT. Amino acids: CASSAGTNTIYF.

The chain's CDR3 is CASSSGGWSTDTQYF. Written as DNA, the CDR3 is TGTGCCAGCAGCTCGGGGGGTTGGAGCACAGATACGCAGTATTTT. The J gene is TRBJ2-3, the V gene TRBV5-6; the match to TRBD2 covers 7 bases. Germline values: CDR1 SGHDT, CDR2 YYEEEE. Trimming took 3 bases from V and 0 from J; bases not matched to a gene: 4. This CDR3 has 15 amino acids.

The chain combines TRBV20-1 with TRBJ1-2, with 7 bases fitting TRBD1. The V segment lost 7 bases and the J segment 8 bases; nucleotides outside the gene matches: 7. The CDR3 has 11 residues. Germline V gene lookup returns CDR1 DFQATT and CDR2 SNEGSKA (reference sequence). The DNA for the CDR3 is TGCAGTGTCTCGCGAGGGGGCGGCTACACCTTC. This sequence encodes CSVSRGGGYTF.

The gene calls are TRBV7-7 and TRBJ2-2; TRBD2 might be the D (6 bases). This CDR3 is built from 16 residues. Germline CDR1 and CDR2: SSHAT and FNYEAQ (reference sequence). V gave up 2 bases and J gave up 4 bases, with 14 bases separating them. CDR3 in DNA: TGTGCCAGCAGCTTAATAAGTGGGGACTTCACCGGGGAGCTGTTTTTT. It translates to CASSLISGDFTGELFF.

This clone was detected only a few times. This sequence joins TRBV18 and TRBJ2-5; perhaps TRBD1 as D (5 bases). The V end was cut by 4 bases, the J end by 4 bases, with 19 bases between. CDR3 length: 16 amino acids. Germline CDR1 reads KGHSH; CDR2 reads LQKENI. The CDR3 here is CASSRPSAGWVETQYF. The DNA for the CDR3 is TGTGCCAGCTCACGCCCCTCGGCAGGGTGGGTAGAGACCCAGTACTTC. Filled out from reference TRBV18 and TRBJ2-5, the complete variable domain reads NAGVMQNPRHLVRRRGQEARLRCSPMKGHSHVYWYRQLPEEGLKFMVYLQKENIIDESGMPKERFSAEFPKEGPSILRIQQVVRGDSAAYFCASSRPSAGWVETQYFGPGTRLLVL.

DNA of the CDR3: TGTGCCAGCAGCTCGACACCGAACACTGAAGCTTTCTTT. As protein: CASSSTPNTEAFF. J is TRBJ1-1 and V is TRBV7-3; D unresolved. The V end lost 4 bases, the J end lost 1 base, and 7 bases lay between the germline ends. Germline CDR1 SGHTA, CDR2 FQGTGA. This CDR3 has 13 residues.

The chain couples TRBV5-4 to TRBJ2-7; TRBD1 agrees at 7 bases. Trimming removed 2 bases from V and 0 bases from J; junction bases left unmatched: 5. The CDR3 is made up of 15 amino acids. Germline loops: CDR1 SGHNT, CDR2 YYREEE (reference sequence). The CDR3 loop is CASSFAGTVSYEQYF. The CDR3 coding sequence is TGTGCCAGCAGCTTCGCCGGGACAGTCTCCTACGAGCAGTACTTC.

The chain uses TRBV6-1 and TRBJ1-5; 7 nucleotides line up with TRBD1. The CDR3 is made up of 15 amino acids. Per the germline V gene, CDR1 is MNHNS and CDR2 is SASEGT. Germline trimming cut 6 bases from V and 7 bases from J; bases unmatched to any gene: 12. Written as DNA, the CDR3 is TGTGCCAGCAGCCCCTTGGACAGGAGGGAACAGCCCCAGCATTTT. Amino acids: CASSPLDRREQPQHF.

This clone was counted a few times. The J gene is TRBJ2-7, the V gene TRBV5-6, with TRBD2 as a possible D gene (6 bases). This CDR3 contains 13 residues. Trimming took off 3 bases at V and 6 bases at J, with 13 bases between the two ends. CDR1 and CDR2 from the germline V gene are SGHDT and YYEEEE. CDR3 bases: TGTGCCAGCAGCTGGGGCGGGGTTGGCGAGCAGTACTTC. This codes for CASSWGGVGEQYF. Filled out from reference TRBV5-6 and TRBJ2-7, the complete variable domain reads DAGVTQSPTHLIKTRGQQVTLRCSPKSGHDTVSWYQQALGQGPQFIFQYYEEEERQRGNFPDRFSGHQFPNYSSELNVNALLLGDSALYLCASSWGGVGEQYFGPGTRLTVT.

The chain recombines TRBV9 with TRBJ2-7; tentative D call: TRBD2 (5 bases). CDR3 length: 14 amino acids. V lost 0 bases and J lost 2, with 9 bases in between. The germline V gene has CDR1 SGDLS and CDR2 YYNGEE. The DNA for the CDR3 is TGTGCCAGCAGCGTAGGAGCGGCCCCCTACGAGCAGTACTTC. The encoded protein is CASSVGAAPYEQYF.

The chain couples TRBV23-1 to TRBJ2-1; D uncertain. TRBV23-1 is an ORF, and what it does is uncertain. Trimming took 4 bases from V and 3 from J, leaving 7 bases between them. This CDR3 has 13 residues. DNA for the CDR3: TGCGCCAGCAGTCTGCCTAGCTACAATGAGCAGTTCTTC. It specifies CASSLPSYNEQFF.

This chain links TRBV7-2 with TRBJ2-7; the D is unclear. The CDR3 has 14 amino acids. CDR1 is SGHTA and CDR2 is FQGNSA in the germline V gene. V gave up 1 base and J gave up 4 bases, with 11 bases separating them. The CDR3 here is CASSLDYVDYEQYF. CDR3 bases: TGTGCCAGCAGCTTAGACTACGTAGATTACGAGCAGTACTTC.

The chain has TRBV28 and TRBJ2-7; tentatively, D is TRBD1 (6 bases). The ends were cut back, 6 bases at V and 5 bases at J, with 14 bases in the middle. The CDR3 totals 13 residues. Germline V gene data show CDR1 as MDHEN and CDR2 as SYDVKM. The DNA of the CDR3 is TGTGCCAGCAGCCCTGGGGACACTAACGAGCAGTACTTC. Translated: CASSPGDTNEQYF.